This T cell receptor beta chain was captured by sequencing in a study of Graves' ophthalmopathy and Graves' hyperthyroidism. Looking at the study overall: The study drew peripheral blood at initial diagnosis, before any treatment. Study findings and constraints: Blood shared most expanded thyroid clonotypes above 0.001 frequency.

The length of the CDR3 is 15 residues. Trimming left V 1 base short and J 0 bases short, with 9 bases between. CDR1 and CDR2 (germline): SGHTA, FQGNSA. TCR beta CDR3 amplification used RNA transcripts. The first-round RT-PCR employed HTBI primers together with the Qiagen OneStep RT-PCR kit. A multiplex PCR was then performed as the second round. TCRdb fed the multiplex PCR reads into MiXCR, producing one record per CDR3 protein. The profile covers some 520,000 distinct CDR3 sequences, with roughly 14% appearing a single time and roughly 10% taken by the ten largest. This clonotype appeared many times. Its specificity is unknown.

The V and J genes are TRBV7-2 and TRBJ1-1, with D hard to call. This receptor was taken from a woman aged 30 to 39 with Graves' ophthalmopathy. The specimen was blood. The CDR3, as DNA: TGTGCCAGCAGCTTAGGGGCGGAGATGAACACTGAAGCTTTCTTT. This sequence encodes CASSLGAEMNTEAFF.